These 30 T cell receptor beta chains share one sample of origin, sequenced in a study of blood T cell repertoires in COVID-19. Libraries were prepared by immunoSEQ multiplex PCR; TCRdb keeps only in-frame clonotypes and omits some of them. The sample shows approximately 240,000 clones, roughly 81% of them seen only once. Sample: peripheral blood. The receptors shown here come from a man aged 50-60 years with acute or convalescent COVID-19.

The chain has TRBV19 and TRBJ2-7; D gene unclear. V gave up 5 bases and J gave up 0 bases, with 8 bases separating them. CDR3 size: 13 residues. Germline V gene sequence: CDR1 LNHDA, CDR2 SQIVND (reference sequence). This CDR3 is CASSLGLSYEQYF. CDR3 sequence (DNA): TGTGCCAGTAGTCTGGGCCTCTCCTACGAGCAGTACTTC.

The gene calls are TRBV5-1 and TRBJ2-7; possibly TRBD1 for D (6 bases). V dropped 0 bases and J dropped 0 bases, with 16 bases sitting between them. The CDR3 has 17 amino acids. Germline CDR1 and CDR2: SGHRS and YFSETQ. The CDR3 spells CASSLGSAGDFSYEQYF. Here the CDR3 DNA reads TGCGCCAGCAGCTTGGGATCGGCAGGGGATTTCTCCTACGAGCAGTACTTC.

The chain joins TRBV30 to TRBJ1-1; no clear D. The germline V gene encodes CDR1 GTSNPN and CDR2 SVGIG (reference sequence). V was clipped by 3 bases and J by 1 base, with 9 bases between them. CDR3 length: 13 amino acids. CDR3 sequence (DNA): TGTGCCTGGAGGCTAGTGACGAACACTGAAGCTTTCTTT. Its translation: CAWRLVTNTEAFF.

V usage is TRBV11-2 and J usage is TRBJ2-1, with 8 bases fitting TRBD2. The CDR3 sequence is 15 residues long. Germline V lookup: CDR1 SGHAT, CDR2 FQNNGV. V shed 1 base, J shed 9 bases, and the junction held 8 bases outside the gene matches. In DNA form, the CDR3 reads TGTGCCAGCAGCTTAGCAAGCGGGAGAACAGGTGAGCAGTTCTTC. Translated, it gives CASSLASGRTGEQFF.

CDR3 amino acids: CASSERGPGGEQYF. CDR3 nucleotide sequence: TGTGCCAGCAGTGAGAGGGGTCCAGGGGGAGAGCAGTACTTC. The chain links TRBV2 to TRBJ2-7, with 7 bases fitting TRBD1. The length of the CDR3 is 14 residues. V trimming: 3 bases; J trimming: 7 bases; junction bases outside the gene matches: 9. Looked up from germline, CDR1 is SNHLY and CDR2 is FYNNEI.

V is TRBV25-1 and J is TRBJ1-1; possibly TRBD1 for D (5 bases). The CDR3 loop spans 15 amino acids. V was shortened by 5 bases and J by 3 bases, with 16 bases between the two germline ends. The V gene's germline CDR1 is MGHDK and CDR2 SYGVNS. The CDR3 DNA reads as TGTGCCAGCAGTACTCACAAGGCAGGGCACACTGAAGCTTTCTTT. Amino acid sequence: CASSTHKAGHTEAFF. Full variable domain (rest looked up from reference TRBV25-1 and TRBJ1-1): EADIYQTPRYLVIGTGKKITLECSQTMGHDKMYWYQQDPGMELHLIHYSYGVNSTEKGDLSSESTVSRIRTEHFPLTLESARPSHTSQYLCASSTHKAGHTEAFFGQGTRLTVV.

The chain has TRBV6-5 and TRBJ2-1; D call uncertain. This CDR3 is 13 amino acids long. V was shortened by 0 bases and J by 10 bases, with 10 bases between the two germline ends. The germline gives CDR1 MNHEY, CDR2 SVGAGI. CDR3 nucleotide sequence: TGTGCCAGCAGTTACTCGAGACTCGCCGAGCAGTTCTTC. It translates to CASSYSRLAEQFF.

The chain has TRBV27 and TRBJ2-7, with D possibly matching TRBD1 (5 bases). Germline CDR1 and CDR2: MNHEY and SMNVEV (reference sequence). The CDR3 covers 13 residues. Trimming pared 6 bases from V and 2 bases from J, leaving 11 bases between. The CDR3 bases are TGTGCCAGCAGCCAGACAGTAACCTACGAGCAGTACTTC. It yields the protein CASSQTVTYEQYF.

The chain recombines TRBV7-9 with TRBJ1-2; D gene ambiguous. The V end was cut by 1 base, the J end by 2 bases, with 8 bases between. Germline V gene sequence: CDR1 SEHNR, CDR2 FQNEAQ (reference sequence). This CDR3 is 14 amino acids long. In DNA, the CDR3 is TGTGCCAGCAGCTTAGTTGAGCCGAACTATGGCTACACCTTC. Translated, it gives CASSLVEPNYGYTF.

This chain joins TRBV3-1 (or the pseudogene TRBV3-2) and TRBJ1-2; maybe TRBD1 (5 bases). Trimming shortened V by 4 bases and J by 2 bases, and 11 bases separated the two germline ends. CDR1 is LGHDT and CDR2 is YNNKEL in the germline V gene (reference sequence). The CDR3 extends over 14 amino acids. The CDR3: CASSPPSGNYGYTF. CDR3 nucleotide sequence: TGTGCCAGCAGCCCGCCCTCAGGGAACTATGGCTACACCTTC.

This clone was found a few times. The chain employs TRBV27 and TRBJ2-7; D call uncertain. Per the germline V gene, CDR1 is MNHEY and CDR2 is SMNVEV (reference sequence). The CDR3 consists of 14 residues. V was trimmed by 4 bases and J by 5 bases, leaving 15 bases between them. The CDR3 spells CASSSARHGNEQYF. The CDR3 DNA is TGTGCCAGCAGTTCCGCGCGGCACGGCAACGAGCAGTACTTC.

The gene calls are TRBV5-1 and TRBJ2-6, with 10 nucleotides matching TRBD2. V lost 3 bases, J lost 4 bases, and 10 bases stayed unmatched. The germline CDR1 and CDR2 sequences are SGHRS and YFSETQ. The CDR3 has 18 residues. For the CDR3, the DNA is TGCGCCAGCAGCTCCTTAGCGGGAGGTAAACTAGGGGCCAACGTCCTGACTTTC. Its protein is CASSSLAGGKLGANVLTF. Variable domain in full (rest from reference TRBV5-1 and TRBJ2-6): KAGVTQTPRYLIKTRGQQVTLSCSPISGHRSVSWYQQTPGQGLQFLFEYFSETQRNKGNFPGRFSGRQFSNSRSEMNVSTLELGDSALYLCASSSLAGGKLGANVLTFGAGSRLTVL.

The chain joins TRBV11-3 to TRBJ2-7; 9 nucleotides agree with TRBD1. Germline trimming cut 7 bases from V and 7 bases from J; bases unmatched to any gene: 14. The CDR3 is 15 residues long. Germline values: CDR1 SGHNT, CDR2 YENEEA. The CDR3 region has the DNA TGTGCCAGCAAGATTCCGGGACAGGGAGATCATGAGCAGTACTTC. As protein: CASKIPGQGDHEQYF.

This chain links TRBV10-2 with TRBJ1-5; D remains ambiguous. Germline CDR1 reads WSHSY; CDR2 reads SAAADI. The V end was cut by 8 bases, the J end by 3 bases, with 8 bases between. The CDR3 is 12 amino acids. CDR3 protein: CASGSSNQPQHF. The DNA of the CDR3 is TGCGCCAGCGGGAGTTCCAATCAGCCCCAGCATTTT.

The V gene is TRBV2, the J gene TRBJ2-3; 9 bases match TRBD1. CDR3 size: 14 residues. CDR1 and CDR2 (germline): SNHLY, FYNNEI. J gave up 5 bases and V 5 bases, and 5 bases lay outside the gene matches. This chain's CDR3 is CASSHRGLGDTQYF. The CDR3 DNA reads as TGTGCCAGCAGTCACAGGGGGCTCGGAGATACGCAGTATTTT.

The chain is built from TRBV6-5 and TRBJ1-6, with D possibly TRBD1 on 6 matching bases. V gave up 2 bases and J gave up 5 bases, with 10 bases separating them. The CDR3 consists of 15 residues. The germline CDR1 and CDR2 sequences are MNHEY and SVGAGI. The CDR3 nucleotides read TGTGCCAGCAGTTACGCACAGGGAAATAATTCACCCCTCCACTTT. It translates to CASSYAQGNNSPLHF.

The chain links TRBV18 to TRBJ2-7, with a weak D call TRBD2 (6 bases). The ends were cut back, 6 bases at V and 0 bases at J, with 15 bases in the middle. This CDR3 is 15 amino acids long. The germline gives CDR1 KGHSH, CDR2 LQKENI. This chain's CDR3 is CASSSIGGASYEQYF. Written as DNA, the CDR3 is TGTGCCAGCTCTTCCATTGGCGGGGCCTCCTACGAGCAGTACTTC.

In this sample, this clone turned up a few times. This chain joins TRBV7-3 and TRBJ1-1, with D unresolved. Trimming pared 1 base from V and 6 bases from J, leaving 9 bases between. The CDR3 consists of 13 residues. In germline, CDR1 is SGHTA, CDR2 FQGTGA. The CDR3 is CASSLNPTSEAFF. The CDR3 DNA follows: TGTGCCAGCAGCTTAAACCCCACTTCTGAAGCTTTCTTT.

This rearrangement joins TRBV15 to TRBJ2-2; 11 bases line up with TRBD2. The germline V gene encodes CDR1 LNHNV and CDR2 YYDKDF (reference sequence). After removal of 0 bases from V and 7 bases from J, the junction contained 10 bases not matched to a gene. This CDR3 spans 18 amino acids. Written as DNA, the CDR3 is TGTGCCACCAGCAGAGATACCCTAGCGGGGGGTAATAGCGGGGAGCTGTTTTTT. The encoded protein is CATSRDTLAGGNSGELFF.

V usage is TRBV27 and J usage is TRBJ1-1; maybe TRBD1 (5 bases). With 7 bases removed from V and 5 bases from J, the gap between germline ends came to 23 bases. The CDR3 runs to 16 residues. The germline V gene has CDR1 MNHEY and CDR2 SMNVEV (reference sequence). The CDR3 is CASKGWSDSSGTEAFF. CDR3 nucleotide sequence: TGTGCCAGCAAGGGGTGGTCTGACTCGAGTGGGACTGAAGCTTTCTTT.

This clone appeared a single time. This chain joins TRBV19 and TRBJ2-7; TRBD2 matches at 9 bases. The CDR3 spans 16 residues. The germline V gene has CDR1 LNHDA and CDR2 SQIVND (reference sequence). V lost 4 bases, J lost 2 bases, and 9 bases stayed unmatched. CDR3 in amino acids: CASSTKGAGGTYEQYF. CDR3 nucleotides: TGTGCCAGTAGTACCAAAGGAGCGGGAGGCACCTACGAGCAGTACTTC.

The rearrangement uses TRBV3-1 (or the pseudogene TRBV3-2) and TRBJ1-2; D is perhaps TRBD1 (6 bases). Deletions cut 5 bases from V and 0 bases from J, with 16 bases between. Per germline, CDR1 LGHDT and CDR2 YNNKEL (reference sequence). The CDR3 sequence is 16 residues long. The CDR3 loop is CASSDDRLSANYGYTF. The CDR3, as DNA: TGTGCCAGCAGCGACGACAGGCTATCAGCTAACTATGGCTACACCTTC.

The chain couples TRBV7-6 to TRBJ2-5; 10 positions agree with TRBD2. J gave up 4 bases and V 5 bases, and 7 bases lay outside the gene matches. The V gene's germline CDR1 is SGHVS and CDR2 FNYEAQ. This CDR3 region has 15 residues. Here the CDR3 reads CASSPVAGGGETQYF. The CDR3 bases are TGTGCCAGCAGCCCGGTAGCGGGAGGAGGAGAGACCCAGTACTTC.

This chain connects TRBV11-1 to TRBJ2-1; a possible D gene is TRBD1 (5 bases). V was shortened by 0 bases and J by 2 bases, with 5 bases between the two germline ends. The germline CDR1 and CDR2 sequences are SGHAT and FQDESV (reference sequence). This CDR3 has 14 residues. The CDR3 sequence: CASSLAGPYNEQFF. In DNA, the CDR3 is TGTGCCAGCAGCTTAGCGGGGCCCTACAATGAGCAGTTCTTC.

The CDR3 coding sequence is TGCGCCAGCAGCCAGGCTGAACGGGCCTATAATTCACCCCTCCACTTT. Translating gives CASSQAERAYNSPLHF. The genes are TRBV4-1 and TRBJ1-6; D unclear. V dropped 3 bases and J dropped 2 bases, with 11 bases sitting between them. The CDR3 covers 16 residues. The germline gives CDR1 MGHRA, CDR2 YSYEKL.

The V call is TRBV5-1, the J call TRBJ2-6; the D gene is possibly TRBD2 (6 bases). CDR1 and CDR2 (germline): SGHRS, YFSETQ. CDR3 length: 22 residues. Trimming removed 3 bases at V and 0 bases at J, with 28 bases between. The CDR3 here is CASSSVKEGKRFHYSGANVLTF. For the CDR3, the DNA is TGCGCCAGCAGCTCCGTGAAGGAGGGAAAGCGGTTCCATTACTCTGGGGCCAACGTCCTGACTTTC. The whole variable domain, filled in from reference TRBV5-1 and TRBJ2-6, reads KAGVTQTPRYLIKTRGQQVTLSCSPISGHRSVSWYQQTPGQGLQFLFEYFSETQRNKGNFPGRFSGRQFSNSRSEMNVSTLELGDSALYLCASSSVKEGKRFHYSGANVLTFGAGSRLTVL.

The chain employs TRBV19 and TRBJ1-1; weak D call: TRBD1 (5 bases). Between the trimmed V and J ends, which lost 4 bases and 0 bases, there was a span of 6 bases. This CDR3 contains 13 residues. Germline V CDR1 and CDR2: LNHDA, SQIVND (reference sequence). CDR3 DNA sequence: TGTGCCAGTAGTACACAGGTGAACACTGAAGCTTTCTTT. Translated: CASSTQVNTEAFF.

V and J are TRBV27 and TRBJ1-2, with 9 bases identical to TRBD1. Germline V CDR1 and CDR2: MNHEY, SMNVEV (reference sequence). The trim removed 4 bases at V and 4 bases at J, leaving 10 bases unmatched. The CDR3 has 16 residues. CDR3: CASSSGTGNGRYGYTF. CDR3 sequence (DNA): TGTGCCAGCAGTTCCGGGACAGGGAATGGACGCTATGGCTACACCTTC.

This chain uses TRBV7-2 with TRBJ1-1; the D gene is possibly TRBD1 (6 bases). The germline V and J ends were trimmed by 2 bases and 4 bases, with 14 bases remaining between them. The germline CDR1 and CDR2 sequences are SGHTA and FQGNSA. The CDR3 extends over 15 amino acids. This CDR3 is CASSLRQTGSTEAFF. DNA for the CDR3: TGTGCCAGCAGCTTAAGGCAAACAGGGAGCACTGAAGCTTTCTTT.

CDR3 in DNA: TGTGCCAGCAGCTCAGACGGGAAATATGGCTACACCTTC. Its protein product is CASSSDGKYGYTF. The gene calls are TRBV11-2 and TRBJ1-2; D is undetermined. Germline-derived CDR1 and CDR2 are SGHAT and FQNNGV. This CDR3 has 13 amino acids. V lost 4 bases, J lost 5 bases, and 11 bases lay in between.